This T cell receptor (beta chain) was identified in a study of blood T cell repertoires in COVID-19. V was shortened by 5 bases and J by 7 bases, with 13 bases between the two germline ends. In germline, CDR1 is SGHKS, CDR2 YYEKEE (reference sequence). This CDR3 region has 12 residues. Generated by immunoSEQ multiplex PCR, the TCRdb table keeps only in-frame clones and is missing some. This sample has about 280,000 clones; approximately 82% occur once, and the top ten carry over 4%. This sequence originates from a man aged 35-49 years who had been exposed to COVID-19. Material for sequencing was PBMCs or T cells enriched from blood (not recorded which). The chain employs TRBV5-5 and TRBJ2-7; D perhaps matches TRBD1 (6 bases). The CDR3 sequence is CASSSQGLEQYF. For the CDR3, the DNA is TGTGCCAGCAGTTCTCAGGGGCTGGAGCAGTACTTC.